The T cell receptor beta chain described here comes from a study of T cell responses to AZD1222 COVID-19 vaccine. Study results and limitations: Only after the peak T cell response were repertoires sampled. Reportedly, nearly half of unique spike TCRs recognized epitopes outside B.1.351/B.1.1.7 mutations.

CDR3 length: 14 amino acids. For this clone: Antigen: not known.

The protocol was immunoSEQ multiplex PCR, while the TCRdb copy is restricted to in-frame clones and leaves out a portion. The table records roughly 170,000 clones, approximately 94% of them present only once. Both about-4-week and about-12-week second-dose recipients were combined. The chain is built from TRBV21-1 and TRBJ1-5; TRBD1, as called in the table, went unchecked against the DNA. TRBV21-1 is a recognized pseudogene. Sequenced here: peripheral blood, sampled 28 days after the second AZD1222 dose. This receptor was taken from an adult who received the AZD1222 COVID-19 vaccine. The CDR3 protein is CASSTSTAPLPQHF. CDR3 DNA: TGTGCCAGCAGCACCTCGACAGCTCCCTTGCCCCAGCATTTT.